Each of the 15 T cell receptor beta chains below was sequenced from the same sample in a study of blood T cell repertoires in COVID-19. Method: immunoSEQ multiplex PCR; TCRdb's copy keeps in-frame clones and lacks some. The sample lists fewer than 60,000 clones, more than 75% occurring once. Specimen: peripheral blood. The source is a human donor in a cohort sampled during active COVID-19.

The genes are TRBV7-2 and TRBJ2-5; TRBD1 matches at 10 bases. The CDR3 sequence is 14 residues long. Germline CDR1 reads SGHTA; CDR2 reads FQGNSA. The V segment lost 3 bases and the J segment 5 bases; nucleotides outside the gene matches: 3. CDR3 DNA sequence: TGTGCCAGCAGCTTCGACAGGGGGCAGGAGACCCAGTACTTC. Amino acids: CASSFDRGQETQYF.

This clone was detected only a few times. This sequence joins TRBV4-3 and TRBJ1-5, with 7 bases lining up with TRBD1. Germline CDR1 and CDR2: LGHNA and YSLEER. The length of the CDR3 is 14 residues. V dropped 0 bases and J dropped 7; count of bases not matched to a gene: 3. This CDR3 is CASSQDPGGQPQHF. For the CDR3, the DNA is TGCGCCAGCAGCCAAGATCCAGGGGGACAGCCCCAGCATTTT.

The table lists this clone with a few counts. V gene TRBV27 combines with J gene TRBJ2-7; D may be TRBD2 (6 bases). Deletions cut 6 bases from V and 0 bases from J, with 12 bases between. Germline lookup yields CDR1 MNHEY and CDR2 SMNVEV (reference sequence). The CDR3 spans 14 residues. CDR3 protein: CASRAGGHSYEQYF. CDR3 in DNA: TGTGCCAGCAGGGCCGGGGGTCACTCCTACGAGCAGTACTTC.

This clone has only a few counts. This rearrangement joins TRBV19 to TRBJ1-5; TRBD1 is a possible D gene (6 bases). The germline V and J ends were trimmed by 5 bases and 4 bases, with 15 bases remaining between them. The CDR3 covers 15 residues. The germline CDR1 and CDR2 sequences are LNHDA and SQIVND (reference sequence). The CDR3 is CASSGGQGGNQPQHF. CDR3 in DNA: TGTGCCAGTAGTGGGGGACAAGGCGGAAATCAGCCCCAGCATTTT. The variable domain in full, completed from reference TRBV19 and TRBJ1-5, reads DGGITQSPKYLFRKEGQNVTLSCEQNLNHDAMYWYRQDPGQGLRLIYYSQIVNDFQKGDIAEGYSVSREKKESFPLTVTSAQKNPTAFYLCASSGGQGGNQPQHFGDGTRLSIL.

CDR3 coding DNA: TGTGCCAGCAGACAAAGCGGGAGGGAGGGGACAGATACGCAGTATTTT. The encoded protein is CASRQSGREGTDTQYF. The chain links TRBV7-9 to TRBJ2-3, with TRBD2 identical over 10 bases. Looked up from germline, CDR1 is SEHNR and CDR2 is FQNEAQ (reference sequence). There are 16 residues in the CDR3. J lost 3 bases, V lost 6 bases, and 9 bases had no gene match.

The chain couples TRBV27 to TRBJ1-5; 7 bases match TRBD1. V shed 4 bases, J shed 3 bases, and the junction held 9 bases outside the gene matches. CDR3 length equals 16 residues. The germline V gene encodes CDR1 MNHEY and CDR2 SMNVEV (reference sequence). CDR3 DNA: TGTGCCAGCAGTTCTAAGGGGGCGATGCTCAATCAGCCCCAGCATTTT. Protein product: CASSSKGAMLNQPQHF.

The rearrangement uses TRBV5-1 and TRBJ2-2, with 13 positions matching TRBD2. Per the germline V gene, CDR1 is SGHRS and CDR2 is YFSETQ. Trimming removed 0 bases from V and 4 bases from J; junction bases left unmatched: 3. The CDR3 covers 17 residues. CDR3 sequence: CASSLGTSGSATGELFF. In DNA, the CDR3 is TGCGCCAGCAGCTTGGGGACTAGCGGGAGTGCCACCGGGGAGCTGTTTTTT.

V is TRBV6-2 or TRBV6-3 and J is TRBJ2-7; D gene ambiguous. Trimming shortened V by 2 bases and J by 2 bases, and 13 bases separated the two germline ends. This CDR3 contains 15 residues. The germline CDR1 and CDR2 sequences are MNHEY and SVGEGT. CDR3 DNA sequence: TGTGCCAGCAGTTACGGTGTGGGCAGCACCTACGAGCAGTACTTC. As protein: CASSYGVGSTYEQYF.

This rearrangement joins TRBV3-1 (or the pseudogene TRBV3-2) to TRBJ1-2; D ambiguous. With 0 bases removed from V and 6 bases from J, the gap between germline ends came to 14 bases. The CDR3 consists of 15 residues. CDR1 is LGHDT and CDR2 is YNNKEL in the germline V gene (reference sequence). CDR3 in DNA: TGTGCCAGCAGCCAAGAGGTGAACACCGCCGATGGCTACACCTTC. Its translation: CASSQEVNTADGYTF.

The chain couples TRBV27 to TRBJ1-1, with 10 bases identical to TRBD1. Germline CDR1 MNHEY, CDR2 SMNVEV (reference sequence). The junction had 6 bases not matched to a gene; V was cut back by 6 bases and J by 5 bases. CDR3 length equals 14 residues. DNA of the CDR3: TGTGCCAGCAGCCGACAGGGGGCGAGGACTGAAGCTTTCTTT. It encodes CASSRQGARTEAFF.

This clone was observed once. The chain combines TRBV7-9 with TRBJ2-2; D may be TRBD2 (7 bases). The V gene lost 3 bases and the J gene lost 2 bases, with 19 bases spanning the gap. This CDR3 has 18 residues. Germline V CDR1 and CDR2: SEHNR, FQNEAQ (reference sequence). The CDR3 DNA follows: TGTGCCAGCAGCTTCCCCTTAGGGGGAGGGGCTAACACCGGGGAGCTGTTTTTT. The encoded protein is CASSFPLGGGANTGELFF.

The CDR3 DNA sequence: TGTGCCAGCAGCTTAACTACGACGGGTGGCTACACCTTC. Protein: CASSLTTTGGYTF. This chain uses TRBV7-2 with TRBJ1-2; D is unresolved. This CDR3 has 13 amino acids. The V end lost 2 bases, the J end lost 7 bases, and 11 bases lay between the germline ends. Germline V CDR1 and CDR2: SGHTA, FQGNSA. The variable domain in full, completed from reference TRBV7-2 and TRBJ1-2, reads GAGVSQSPSNKVTEKGKDVELRCDPISGHTALYWYRQSLGQGLEFLIYFQGNSAPDKSGLPSDRFSAERTGGSVSTLTIQRTQQEDSAVYLCASSLTTTGGYTFGSGTRLTVV.

CDR3 bases: TGTGCCAGTAGTATTAGACAGGGGGCATGGACTGAAGCTTTCTTT. This translates into CASSIRQGAWTEAFF. This sequence joins TRBV19 and TRBJ1-1, with 10 bases aligning to TRBD1. CDR3 size: 15 residues. Per the germline V gene, CDR1 is LNHDA and CDR2 is SQIVND (reference sequence). V trimming: 3 bases; J trimming: 5 bases; junction bases outside the gene matches: 6.

V is TRBV19 and J is TRBJ2-1, with D uncertain. The CDR3 covers 13 residues. V lost 3 bases to trimming and J lost 4 bases, with 7 bases between them. Germline V gives CDR1 LNHDA, CDR2 SQIVND (reference sequence). CDR3: CASSIGLYNEQFF. In DNA, the CDR3 is TGTGCCAGTAGTATTGGCCTTTACAATGAGCAGTTCTTC.

This clone has a single count. The chain is built from TRBV12-5 and TRBJ2-1; the D gene is possibly TRBD1 (5 bases). V lost 4 bases and J 5 bases, leaving 12 bases between the germline ends. This CDR3 is 14 amino acids long. Looked up from germline, CDR1 is LGHNT and CDR2 is FRNRAP. The CDR3 region is CASGSGHEDNEQFF. The CDR3 DNA is TGTGCTAGTGGTTCCGGACACGAGGACAATGAGCAGTTCTTC.